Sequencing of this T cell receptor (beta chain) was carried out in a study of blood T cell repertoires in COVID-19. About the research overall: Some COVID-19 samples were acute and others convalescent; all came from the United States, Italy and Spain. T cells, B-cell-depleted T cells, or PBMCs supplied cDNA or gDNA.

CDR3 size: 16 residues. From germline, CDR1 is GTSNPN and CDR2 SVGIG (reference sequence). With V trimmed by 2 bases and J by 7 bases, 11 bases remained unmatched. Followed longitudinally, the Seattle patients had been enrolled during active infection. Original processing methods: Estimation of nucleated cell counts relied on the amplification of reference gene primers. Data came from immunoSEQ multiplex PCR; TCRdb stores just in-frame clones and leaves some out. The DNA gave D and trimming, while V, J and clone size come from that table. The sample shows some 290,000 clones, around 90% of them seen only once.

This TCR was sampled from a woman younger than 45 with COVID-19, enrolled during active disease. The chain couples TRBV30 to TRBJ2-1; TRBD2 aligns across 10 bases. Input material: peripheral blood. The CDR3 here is CAWSSAGTSVINEQFF. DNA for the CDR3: TGTGCCTGGAGTTCAGCCGGGACTAGCGTTATAAATGAGCAGTTCTTC.